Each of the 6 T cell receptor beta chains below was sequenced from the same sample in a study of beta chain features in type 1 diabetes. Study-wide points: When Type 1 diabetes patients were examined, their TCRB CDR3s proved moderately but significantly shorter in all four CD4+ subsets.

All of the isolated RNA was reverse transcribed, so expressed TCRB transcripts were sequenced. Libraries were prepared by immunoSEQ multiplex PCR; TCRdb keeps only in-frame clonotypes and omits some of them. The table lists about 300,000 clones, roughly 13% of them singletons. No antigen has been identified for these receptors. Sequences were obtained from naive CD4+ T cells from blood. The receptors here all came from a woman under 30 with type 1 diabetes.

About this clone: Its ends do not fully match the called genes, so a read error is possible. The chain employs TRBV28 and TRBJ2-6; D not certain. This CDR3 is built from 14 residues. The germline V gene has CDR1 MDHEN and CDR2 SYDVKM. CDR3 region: CACSPSSGANVLTF. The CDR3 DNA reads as TGTGCCTGCAGTCCGTCCTCTGGGGCCAACGTCCTGACTTTC. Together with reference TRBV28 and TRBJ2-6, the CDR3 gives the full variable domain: DVKVTQSSRYLVKRTGEKVFLECVQDMDHENMFWYRQDPGLGLRLIYFSYDVKMKEKGDIPEGYSVSREKKERFSLILESASTNQTSMYLCACSPSSGANVLTFGAGSRLTVL.

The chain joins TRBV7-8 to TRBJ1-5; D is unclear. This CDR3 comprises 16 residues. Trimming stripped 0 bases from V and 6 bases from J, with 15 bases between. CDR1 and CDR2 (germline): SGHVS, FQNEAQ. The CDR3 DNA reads TGTGCCAGCAGCTTAGCGTGGGTGGGGAGGCCTCAGCCCCAGCATTTT. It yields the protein CASSLAWVGRPQPQHF.

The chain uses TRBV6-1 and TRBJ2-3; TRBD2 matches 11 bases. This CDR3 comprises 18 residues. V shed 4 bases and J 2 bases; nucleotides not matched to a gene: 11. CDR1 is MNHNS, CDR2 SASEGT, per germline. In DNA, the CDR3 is TGTGCCAGCAGTGGCCTTCTAGTGACTAGCGGGAACACAGATACGCAGTATTTT. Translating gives CASSGLLVTSGNTDTQYF.

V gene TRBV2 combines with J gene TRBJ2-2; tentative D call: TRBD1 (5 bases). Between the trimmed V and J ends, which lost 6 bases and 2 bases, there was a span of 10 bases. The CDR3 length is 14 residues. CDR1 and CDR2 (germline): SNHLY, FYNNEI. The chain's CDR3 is CASSYRQNTGELFF. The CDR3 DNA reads TGTGCCAGCAGCTACAGGCAAAACACCGGGGAGCTGTTTTTT. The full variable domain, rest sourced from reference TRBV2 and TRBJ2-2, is EPEVTQTPSHQVTQMGQEVILRCVPISNHLYFYWYRQILGQKVEFLVSFYNNEISEKSEIFDDQFSVERPDGSNFTLKIRSTKLEDSAMYFCASSYRQNTGELFFGEGSRLTVL.

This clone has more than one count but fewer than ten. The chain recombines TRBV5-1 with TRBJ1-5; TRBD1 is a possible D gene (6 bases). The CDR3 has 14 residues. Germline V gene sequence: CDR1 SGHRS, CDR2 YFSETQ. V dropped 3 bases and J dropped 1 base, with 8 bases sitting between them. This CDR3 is CASSSGVSNQPQHF. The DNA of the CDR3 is TGCGCCAGCAGCTCAGGGGTAAGCAATCAGCCCCAGCATTTT.

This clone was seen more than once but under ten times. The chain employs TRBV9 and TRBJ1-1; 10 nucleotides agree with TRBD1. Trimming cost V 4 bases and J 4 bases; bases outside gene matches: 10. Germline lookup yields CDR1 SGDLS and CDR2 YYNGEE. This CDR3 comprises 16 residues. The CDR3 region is CASSSGPGQGFTEAFF. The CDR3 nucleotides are TGTGCCAGCAGCTCCGGACCGGGACAGGGGTTCACTGAAGCTTTCTTT. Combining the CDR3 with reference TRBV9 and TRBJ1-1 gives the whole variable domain DSGVTQTPKHLITATGQRVTLRCSPRSGDLSVYWYQQSLDQGLQFLIQYYNGEERAKGNILERFSAQQFPDLHSELNLSSLELGDSALYFCASSSGPGQGFTEAFFGQGTRLTVV.